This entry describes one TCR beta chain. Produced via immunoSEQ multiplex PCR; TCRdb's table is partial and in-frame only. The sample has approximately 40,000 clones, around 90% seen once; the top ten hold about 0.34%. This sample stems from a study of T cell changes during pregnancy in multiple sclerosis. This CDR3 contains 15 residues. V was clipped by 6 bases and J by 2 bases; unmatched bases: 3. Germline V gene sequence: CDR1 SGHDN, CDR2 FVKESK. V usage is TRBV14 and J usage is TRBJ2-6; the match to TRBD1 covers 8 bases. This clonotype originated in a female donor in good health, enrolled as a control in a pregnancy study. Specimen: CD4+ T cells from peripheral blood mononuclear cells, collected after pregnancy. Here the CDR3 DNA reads TGTGCCAGCAGTCAACAGGGGGCTGGGGCCAACGTCCTGACTTTC. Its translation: CASSQQGAGANVLTF.